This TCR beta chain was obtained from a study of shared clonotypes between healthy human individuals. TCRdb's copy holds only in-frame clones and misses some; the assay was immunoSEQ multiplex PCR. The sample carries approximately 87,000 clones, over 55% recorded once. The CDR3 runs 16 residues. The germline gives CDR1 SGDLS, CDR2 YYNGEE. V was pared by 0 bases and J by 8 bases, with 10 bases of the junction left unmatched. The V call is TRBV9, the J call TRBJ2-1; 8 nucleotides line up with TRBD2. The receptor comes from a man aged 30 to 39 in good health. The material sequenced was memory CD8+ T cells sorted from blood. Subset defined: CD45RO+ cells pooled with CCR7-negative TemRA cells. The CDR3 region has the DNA TGTGCCAGCAGCGTAGAAGGGGCGGGAGGTTCAGATGAGCAGTTCTTC. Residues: CASSVEGAGGSDEQFF.